This is a list of T cell receptor beta chains from one sample in a study of cytomegalovirus exposure and HLA in healthy donors. The protocol was immunoSEQ multiplex PCR, while the TCRdb copy is restricted to in-frame clones and leaves out a portion. The table has about 190,000 clones, about 81% seen once. Sequencing was done on a sample of PBMCs. The source of these receptors is a young man in good health and CMV-seropositive. CDR3s include the opening cysteine and the closing phenylalanine or tryptophan. A D gene is named only where the DNA matches it firmly. Clone size is given for some rows only: seen once, a few or many times, or a class if the clone is expanded.

clone size,D gene,J gene,V gene,CDR3 protein,CDR3 DNA
.,.,TRBJ2-3,TRBV14,CASSQLQVRRQYF,TGTGCCAGCAGCCAACTTCAGGTCAGGCGGCAGTATTTT
few,TRBD1,TRBJ2-5,TRBV6-6,CASSREGAMQETQYF,TGTGCCAGCAGCCGAGAGGGGGCTATGCAAGAGACCCAGTACTTC
.,TRBD2,TRBJ2-1,TRBV11-2,CASRGGGTRGYLYNEQFF,TGTGCCTCCAGGGGCGGGGGGACGCGGGGGTACCTCTACAATGAGCAGTTCTTC
.,.,TRBJ1-4,TRBV7-2,CASSSENRVVGEKLFF,TGTGCCAGCAGCTCCGAAAACAGGGTAGTGGGTGAAAAACTGTTTTTT
.,.,TRBJ1-1,TRBV9,CASSVGEWGEAFF,TGTGCCAGCAGCGTAGGGGAGTGGGGTGAAGCTTTCTTT
.,TRBD1,TRBJ1-5,TRBV5-1,CASRLGTGQNQPQHF,TGCGCCAGCAGACTTGGGACAGGGCAGAATCAGCCCCAGCATTTT
.,.,TRBJ1-4,TRBV27,CASSLSPGQLNEKLFF,TGTGCCAGCAGTTTATCGCCAGGACAGCTTAATGAAAAACTGTTTTTT
.,TRBD2,TRBJ2-5,TRBV5-6,CASSFRGTSGVETQYF,TGTGCCAGCAGCTTTCGGGGGACTAGCGGGGTGGAGACCCAGTACTTC
.,TRBD2,TRBJ2-7,TRBV6-5,CASSYGAGGSSYEQYF,TGTGCCAGCAGTTACGGAGCGGGGGGCAGCTCCTACGAGCAGTACTTC
.,TRBD2,TRBJ2-3,TRBV9,CASSVGWGLAVDTQYF,TGTGCCAGCAGCGTAGGTTGGGGACTAGCGGTAGATACGCAGTATTTT
.,.,TRBJ2-7,TRBV4-3,CASSQDLAVSGEQYF,TGCGCCAGCAGCCAAGATCTGGCGGTGTCGGGAGAGCAGTACTTC
.,TRBD1,TRBJ2-2,TRBV5-5,CASSLVGGTGRTGELFF,TGTGCCAGCAGCTTGGTAGGAGGGACAGGGCGCACCGGGGAGCTGTTTTTT
.,TRBD2,TRBJ2-1,TRBV7-3,CASSLGLAGAAEQFF,TGTGCCAGCAGCCTAGGACTAGCGGGAGCGGCTGAGCAGTTCTTC
.,TRBD1,TRBJ1-2,TRBV9,CASSPDPGQGSYGYTF,TGTGCCAGCAGCCCAGACCCGGGACAGGGGAGCTATGGCTACACCTTC
.,.,TRBJ2-7,TRBV7-3,CASSLSDGAYEQYF,TGTGCCAGCAGCTTAAGTGACGGAGCCTACGAGCAGTACTTC
.,TRBD1,TRBJ2-1,TRBV18,CASSPLTSLRDRGGDEQFF,TGTGCCAGCTCACCCCTAACGAGCCTCCGGGACAGGGGCGGCGATGAGCAGTTCTTC
.,.,TRBJ2-7,TRBV7-7,CASSRGRSYEQYF,TGTGCTAGCAGCCGAGGGCGGTCCTACGAGCAGTACTTC
few,.,TRBJ1-5,TRBV11-3,CASGKTVAGEVGNQPQHF,TGTGCCAGCGGTAAGACCGTGGCCGGCGAGGTTGGCAATCAGCCCCAGCATTTT
once,.,TRBJ2-7,TRBV29-1,CSVSAPTGSIDEQYF,TGCAGCGTTTCGGCCCCTACAGGGAGCATCGACGAGCAGTACTTC
.,TRBD1,TRBJ2-5,TRBV28,CASSSPDREETQYF,TGTGCCAGCAGTTCCCCAGACAGGGAGGAGACCCAGTACTTC
.,TRBD1,TRBJ1-3,TRBV7-2,CASSWDRGKRTIYF,TGTGCCAGCAGCTGGGACAGGGGGAAGAGGACCATATATTTT
once,TRBD2,TRBJ2-2,TRBV27,CASSWTSGPLGELFF,TGTGCCAGCAGTTGGACTAGCGGGCCCCTCGGGGAGCTGTTTTTT
.,.,TRBJ2-5,TRBV7-2,CASSFQGSMETQYF,TGTGCCAGCAGCTTTCAGGGGAGTATGGAGACCCAGTACTTC
.,.,TRBJ1-5,TRBV28,CASSQNQPQHF,TGTGCCAGCAGTCAGAATCAGCCCCAGCATTTT
few,.,TRBJ1-2,TRBV9,CASSSTLQGGHGYTF,TGTGCCAGCAGCTCGACTCTACAGGGTGGACATGGCTACACCTTC
.,.,TRBJ1-1,TRBV7-2,CASSPQGGGMETEAFF,TGTGCCAGCAGCCCCCAAGGGGGTGGCATGGAAACTGAAGCTTTCTTT
.,TRBD1,TRBJ2-5,TRBV2,CASTGQGGETQYF,TGTGCCAGCACGGGACAGGGCGGAGAGACCCAGTACTTC
few,TRBD1,TRBJ1-3,TRBV19,CASSVGGTVSGNTIYF,TGTGCCAGTAGTGTGGGCGGGACAGTCTCTGGAAACACCATATATTTT
.,TRBD1,TRBJ1-4,TRBV7-9,CASSPDRVGEKLFF,TGTGCCAGCAGCCCGGACAGGGTGGGGGAAAAACTGTTTTTT
.,TRBD2,TRBJ2-1,TRBV6-1,CASSRLAGGGNEQFF,TGTGCCAGCAGCAGACTAGCGGGGGGGGGAAATGAGCAGTTCTTC
.,.,TRBJ1-2,TRBV7-9,CASSFGGREARGYTF,TGTGCCAGCAGCTTTGGGGGCAGGGAAGCACGCGGCTACACCTTC
once,TRBD1,TRBJ2-6,TRBV5-4,CASSTGVTSGANVLTF,TGTGCCAGCAGCACAGGGGTTACCTCTGGGGCCAACGTCCTGACTTTC
.,.,TRBJ2-7,TRBV20-1,CSARMNPEQYF,TGCAGTGCTAGAATGAACCCCGAGCAGTACTTC